These 18 T cell receptor beta chains originate from one sample sequenced in a study of beta chain features in type 1 diabetes. The whole isolated RNA underwent reverse transcription, so sequencing captured expressed TCRB transcripts. The table came from immunoSEQ multiplex PCR; TCRdb's copy has only in-frame clones and leaves some out. Among about 710,000 clones listed, over 12% were seen once. Study-wide results and caveats: Among all four CD4+ subsets, Type 1 diabetes patients had TCRB CDR3s that were moderately but significantly shorter.

Their antigens are not known. The sequenced sample consisted of naive CD4+ T cells from blood. All receptors derive from a man younger than 35 with type 1 diabetes.

This clone has more than one count but fewer than ten. J is TRBJ2-5 and V is TRBV29-1, with 8 bases matching TRBD1. Germline-derived CDR1 and CDR2 are SQVTM and ANQGSEA. The CDR3 is 16 amino acids. The V and J ends lost 1 base and 5 bases, in that order; junction bases with no gene match: 12. The CDR3 region is CSVEGWGRGRVETQYF. For the CDR3, the DNA is TGCAGCGTTGAAGGGTGGGGCAGGGGGCGCGTGGAGACCCAGTACTTC.

As to this clone: A read error may produce the germline difference seen at one junction end. DNA for the CDR3: TGTGCCAGCAGTTTGGTGCTAATCTTC. This translates into CASSLVLIF. V and J are TRBV27 and TRBJ2-7; D is unclear. The CDR3 totals 9 residues. Germline CDR1 MNHEY, CDR2 SMNVEV (reference sequence).

The chain is built from TRBV29-1 and TRBJ2-1; no firm D call. This CDR3 comprises 15 residues. From germline, CDR1 is SQVTM and CDR2 ANQGSEA. V gave up 1 base and J gave up 8 bases, with 18 bases separating them. The CDR3 region is CSVEVRALGMDEQFF. DNA of the CDR3: TGCAGCGTTGAAGTCCGGGCCCTAGGGATGGATGAGCAGTTCTTC.

The J gene is TRBJ2-1, the V gene TRBV5-1; 10 bases align to TRBD2. V lost 5 bases and J lost 7; bases outside the gene matches: 21. The CDR3 totals 19 residues. Germline-derived CDR1 and CDR2 are SGHRS and YFSETQ. The DNA for the CDR3 is TGCGCCAGCAGTTCCGCGGGGGGCCTAGCGGGAGAGGTTTGGAATGAGCAGTTCTTC. Translated, it gives CASSSAGGLAGEVWNEQFF.

V gene TRBV30 combines with J gene TRBJ2-6; a possible D gene is TRBD1 (6 bases). CDR1 and CDR2 (germline): GTSNPN, SVGIG (reference sequence). This CDR3 has 16 residues. The germline V and J ends were trimmed by 0 bases and 0 bases, with 9 bases remaining between them. In DNA, the CDR3 is TGTGCCTGGAGTGTAGGACAGAGCTCTGGGGCCAACGTCCTGACTTTC. This codes for CAWSVGQSSGANVLTF.

This clone has only a few counts. Other DNA sequences within the sample encode an identical CDR3. The CDR3 nucleotides are TGTGCCAGCAGTTACGAACTGTACAATGAGCAGTTCTTC. Protein sequence: CASSYELYNEQFF. The rearrangement links TRBV6-5 to TRBJ2-1; D is uncertain. V was trimmed by 2 bases and J by 4 bases, leaving 6 bases between them. Per germline, CDR1 MNHEY and CDR2 SVGAGI. This CDR3 comprises 13 residues.

This clone occurred a few times. The chain joins TRBV4-1 to TRBJ2-1; 13 bases fit TRBD2. Germline loops: CDR1 MGHRA, CDR2 YSYEKL. This CDR3 is 19 amino acids long. J lost 2 bases, V lost 1 base, and 8 bases had no gene match. DNA of the CDR3: TGCGCCAGCAGCCAAGCAAGGACTAGCGGGAGCCGAACCTACAATGAGCAGTTCTTC. Translation: CASSQARTSGSRTYNEQFF.

This clone has more than one count but fewer than ten. The genes are TRBV28 and TRBJ2-7; 9 nucleotides line up with TRBD1. Unmatched junction bases numbered 20, after V lost 3 bases and J lost 2 bases. Germline V CDR1 and CDR2: MDHEN, SYDVKM. The length of the CDR3 is 20 residues. The CDR3 loop is CASSFLRDRDFSPRAYEQYF. CDR3 DNA sequence: TGTGCCAGCAGTTTCCTCCGGGACAGGGATTTTTCCCCCCGTGCCTACGAGCAGTACTTC.

This clone has a handful of counts. The CDR3 spells CASSLSGVGYYEQYF. The DNA of the CDR3 is TGTGCCAGCAGTTTATCGGGTGTCGGTTATTACGAGCAGTACTTC. V usage is TRBV27 and J usage is TRBJ2-7, with D unclear. This CDR3 contains 15 residues. The germline V and J ends were trimmed by 0 bases and 4 bases, with 13 bases remaining between them. CDR1 and CDR2 (germline): MNHEY, SMNVEV (reference sequence).

V and J are TRBV4-3 and TRBJ1-3, with D perhaps TRBD1 (5 bases). The CDR3 has 16 amino acids. V shed 0 bases and J shed 0 bases, with 9 bases lying between them. Germline V CDR1 and CDR2: LGHNA, YSLEER. The CDR3 loop is CASSQDGDYSGNTIYF. For the CDR3, the DNA is TGCGCCAGCAGCCAAGATGGGGACTACTCTGGAAACACCATATATTTT.

This sequence joins TRBV7-9 and TRBJ2-3, with 12 bases lining up with TRBD2. The CDR3 is 16 amino acids. Per germline, CDR1 SEHNR and CDR2 FQNEAQ (reference sequence). Losses at the gene ends were 5 bases for V and 5 bases for J; bases not matched to a gene: 8. The CDR3 DNA is TGTGCCAGCAGCCCAATCGGACTAGCGGGAATAGATACGCAGTATTTT. Translated, it gives CASSPIGLAGIDTQYF.

V and J are TRBV11-2 and TRBJ2-1; no definite D call. The ends were cut back, 1 base at V and 8 bases at J, with 9 bases in the middle. CDR1 and CDR2 (germline): SGHAT, FQNNGV. The CDR3 totals 13 residues. The CDR3 loop reads CASSLAWVDEQFF. CDR3 sequence (DNA): TGTGCCAGCAGCTTAGCCTGGGTTGATGAGCAGTTCTTC.

This clone turned up a few times. V usage is TRBV6-5 and J usage is TRBJ2-1, with 7 nucleotides matching TRBD2. The junction had 4 bases not matched to a gene; V was cut back by 8 bases and J by 0 bases. This CDR3 has 14 residues. Germline V gene lookup returns CDR1 MNHEY and CDR2 SVGAGI. The CDR3 DNA reads as TGTGCCAGCTCACTAGCGAGCTCCTACAATGAGCAGTTCTTC. This encodes CASSLASSYNEQFF.

The V gene is TRBV6-5, the J gene TRBJ1-2, with D unresolved. The CDR3 is 13 amino acids. The germline CDR1 and CDR2 sequences are MNHEY and SVGAGI. Deletions cut 6 bases from V and 4 bases from J, with 12 bases between. CDR3 DNA sequence: TGTGCCAGCAGCCCTCCAAGAAGCTATGGCTACACCTTC. Protein product: CASSPPRSYGYTF.

This clone was seen a few times. The CDR3 coding sequence is TGTGCCAGCGGCCGGGGGGAAGAGACCCAGTACTTC. The encoded protein is CASGRGEETQYF. The chain recombines TRBV6-1 with TRBJ2-5; 7 bases are shared with TRBD2. The germline V gene encodes CDR1 MNHNS and CDR2 SASEGT. The V segment lost 8 bases and the J segment 3 bases; nucleotides outside the gene matches: 3. The CDR3 totals 12 residues.

This clone was observed a handful of times. The rearrangement links TRBV18 to TRBJ2-7; D is unclear. Trimming left V 2 bases short and J 2 bases short, with 10 bases between. The CDR3 loop spans 14 amino acids. Germline CDR1 KGHSH, CDR2 LQKENI. This CDR3 reads CASSPGFGTYEQYF. DNA of the CDR3: TGTGCCAGCTCACCAGGTTTCGGCACCTACGAGCAGTACTTC.

The sample holds a few counts of this clone. The chain carries TRBV28 and TRBJ2-3; no firm D call. CDR3 length: 12 amino acids. Trimming stripped 5 bases from V and 2 bases from J, with 5 bases between. Germline CDR1 is MDHEN and CDR2 is SYDVKM. In nucleotides, the CDR3 is TGTGCCAGCAGTCTCCCCACAGATACGCAGTATTTT. This gives the protein CASSLPTDTQYF. Filled out from reference TRBV28 and TRBJ2-3, the complete variable domain reads DVKVTQSSRYLVKRTGEKVFLECVQDMDHENMFWYRQDPGLGLRLIYFSYDVKMKEKGDIPEGYSVSREKKERFSLILESASTNQTSMYLCASSLPTDTQYFGPGTRLTVL.

The V and J genes are TRBV6-5 and TRBJ1-4; 7 bases map to TRBD1. V lost 8 bases to trimming and J lost 6 bases; unmatched junction nucleotides: 12. The CDR3 consists of 15 residues. Per the germline V gene, CDR1 is MNHEY and CDR2 is SVGAGI. The CDR3 nucleotides are TGTGCCAGCGGTCTGCAATCAGGGGGGTATGAAAAACTGTTTTTT. It is translated as CASGLQSGGYEKLFF.